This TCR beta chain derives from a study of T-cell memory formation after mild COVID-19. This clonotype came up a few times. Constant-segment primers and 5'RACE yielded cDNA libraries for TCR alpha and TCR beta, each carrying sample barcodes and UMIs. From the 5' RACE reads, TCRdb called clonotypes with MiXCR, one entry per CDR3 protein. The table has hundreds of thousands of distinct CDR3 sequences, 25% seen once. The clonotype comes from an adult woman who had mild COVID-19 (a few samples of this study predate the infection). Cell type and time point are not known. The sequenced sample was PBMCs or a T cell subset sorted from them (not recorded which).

The DNA of the CDR3 is TGTGCCAGCAGTGCCGGACTAGCGGTTTCCTACTTC. Amino acid sequence: CASSAGLAVSYF. The rearrangement joins TRBV2 to TRBJ2-5, with 10 nucleotides matching TRBD2. The trim removed 4 bases at V and 14 bases at J, leaving 7 bases unmatched. The CDR3 runs 12 residues. Germline CDR1 SNHLY, CDR2 FYNNEI.